This T cell receptor beta chain was identified in a study of beta chain features in type 1 diabetes. This clone appeared a few times. Its cognate antigen is unknown. The sample holds other DNA sequences that translate to the same CDR3. The germline V gene has CDR1 MNHEY and CDR2 SVGAGI. This CDR3 contains 13 residues. The V end lost 0 bases, the J end lost 3 bases, and 5 bases lay between the germline ends. Study-level points and caveats: TCRB CDR3 length was moderately but significantly reduced in all four CD4+ subsets of Type 1 diabetes patients.

The authors reverse transcribed all of the isolated RNA, so sequencing captured expressed TCRB transcripts. Sequencing of naive, central memory and regulatory T cell samples gave an average of about 3.57 million reads. Assay used: immunoSEQ multiplex PCR; TCRdb lists only in-frame clones, some missing. Of some 350,000 clones listed, 9.6% were seen once; the top ten hold about 0.6%. The receptor's source is a man aged 25 to 45 with type 1 diabetes. The specimen sequenced was central memory CD4+ T cells from blood. J is TRBJ1-2 and V is TRBV6-5; D is unresolved. The chain's CDR3 is CASSYSADYGYTF. The CDR3, as DNA: TGTGCCAGCAGTTACTCGGCTGACTATGGCTACACCTTC.